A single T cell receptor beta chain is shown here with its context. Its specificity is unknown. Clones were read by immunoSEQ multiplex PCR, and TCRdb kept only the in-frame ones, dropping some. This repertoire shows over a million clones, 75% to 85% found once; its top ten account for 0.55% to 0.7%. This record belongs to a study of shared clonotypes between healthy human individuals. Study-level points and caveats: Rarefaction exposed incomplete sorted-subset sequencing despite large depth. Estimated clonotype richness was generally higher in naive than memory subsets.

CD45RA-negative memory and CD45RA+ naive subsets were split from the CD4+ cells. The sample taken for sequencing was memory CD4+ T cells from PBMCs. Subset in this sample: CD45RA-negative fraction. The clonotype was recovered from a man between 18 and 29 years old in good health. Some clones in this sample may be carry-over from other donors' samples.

The CDR3 DNA is TGCGCCAGCAGCCCGAGGACAGGCACAGATACGCAGTATTTT. Encoded protein: CASSPRTGTDTQYF. The chain joins TRBV5-1 to TRBJ2-3, with a tentative D call TRBD1 (6 bases). In germline, CDR1 is SGHRS, CDR2 YFSETQ. The CDR3 runs 14 residues. V was pared by 4 bases and J by 1 base, with 10 bases between.